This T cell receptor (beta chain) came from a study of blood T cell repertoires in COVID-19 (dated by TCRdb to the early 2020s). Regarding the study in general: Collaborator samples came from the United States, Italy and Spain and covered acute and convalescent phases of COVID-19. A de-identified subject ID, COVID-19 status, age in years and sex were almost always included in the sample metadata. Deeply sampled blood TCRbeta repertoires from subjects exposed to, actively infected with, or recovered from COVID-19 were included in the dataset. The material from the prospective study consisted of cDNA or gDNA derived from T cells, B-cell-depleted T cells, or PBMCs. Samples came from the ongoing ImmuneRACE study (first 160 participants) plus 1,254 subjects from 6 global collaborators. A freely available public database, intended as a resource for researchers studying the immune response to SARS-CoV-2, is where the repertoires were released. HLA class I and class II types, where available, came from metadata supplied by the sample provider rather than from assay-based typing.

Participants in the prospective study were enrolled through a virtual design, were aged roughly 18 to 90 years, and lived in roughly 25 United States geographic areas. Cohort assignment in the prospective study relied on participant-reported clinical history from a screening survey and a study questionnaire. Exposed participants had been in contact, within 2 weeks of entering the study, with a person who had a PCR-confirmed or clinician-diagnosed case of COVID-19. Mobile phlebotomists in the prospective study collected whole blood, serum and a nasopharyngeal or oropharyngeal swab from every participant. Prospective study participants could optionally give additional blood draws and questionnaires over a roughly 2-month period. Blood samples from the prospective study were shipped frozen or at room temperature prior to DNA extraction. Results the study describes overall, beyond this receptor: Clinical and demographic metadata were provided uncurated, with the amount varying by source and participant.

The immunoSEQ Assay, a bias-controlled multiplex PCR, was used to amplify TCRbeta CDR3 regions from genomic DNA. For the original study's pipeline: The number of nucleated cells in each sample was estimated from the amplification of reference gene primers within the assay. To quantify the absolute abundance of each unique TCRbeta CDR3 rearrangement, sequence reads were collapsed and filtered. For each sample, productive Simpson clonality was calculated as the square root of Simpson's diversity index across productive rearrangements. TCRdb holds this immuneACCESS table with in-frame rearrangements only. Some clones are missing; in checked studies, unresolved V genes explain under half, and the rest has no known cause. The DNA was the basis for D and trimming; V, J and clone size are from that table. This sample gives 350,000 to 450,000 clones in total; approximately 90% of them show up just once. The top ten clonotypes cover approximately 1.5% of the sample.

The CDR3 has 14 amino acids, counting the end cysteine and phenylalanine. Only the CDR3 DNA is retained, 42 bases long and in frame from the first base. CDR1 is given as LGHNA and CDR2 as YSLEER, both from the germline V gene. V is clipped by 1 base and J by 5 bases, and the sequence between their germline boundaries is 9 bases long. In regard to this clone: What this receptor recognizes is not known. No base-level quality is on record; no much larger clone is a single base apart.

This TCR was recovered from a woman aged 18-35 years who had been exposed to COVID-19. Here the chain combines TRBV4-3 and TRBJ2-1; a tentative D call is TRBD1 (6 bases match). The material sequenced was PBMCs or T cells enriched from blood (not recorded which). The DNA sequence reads TGCGCCAGCAGCCAAGCCAGGGGAAACAATGAGCAGTTCTTC. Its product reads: CASSQARGNNEQFF.